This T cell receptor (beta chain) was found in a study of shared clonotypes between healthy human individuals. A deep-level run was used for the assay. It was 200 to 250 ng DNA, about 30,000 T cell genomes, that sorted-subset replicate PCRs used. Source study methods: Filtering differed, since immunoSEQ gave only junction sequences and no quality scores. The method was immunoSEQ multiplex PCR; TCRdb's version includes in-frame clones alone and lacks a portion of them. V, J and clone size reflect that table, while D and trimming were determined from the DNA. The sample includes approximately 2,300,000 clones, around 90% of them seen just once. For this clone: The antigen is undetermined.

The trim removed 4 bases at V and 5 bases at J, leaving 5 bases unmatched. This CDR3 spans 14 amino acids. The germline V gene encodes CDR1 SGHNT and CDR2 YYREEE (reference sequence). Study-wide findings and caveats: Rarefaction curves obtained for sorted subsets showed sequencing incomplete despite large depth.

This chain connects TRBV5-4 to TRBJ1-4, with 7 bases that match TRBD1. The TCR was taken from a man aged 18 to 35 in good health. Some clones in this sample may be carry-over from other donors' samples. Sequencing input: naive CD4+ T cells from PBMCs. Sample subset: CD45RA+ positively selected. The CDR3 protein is CASSPAGGNEKLFF. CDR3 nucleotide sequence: TGTGCCAGCAGCCCGGCAGGGGGGAATGAAAAACTGTTTTTT.